Shown below are 31 T cell receptor beta chains from a single sample sequenced in a study of CD4 T cells in relation to SARS-CoV-2 and coronaviruses. Produced via immunoSEQ multiplex PCR; TCRdb's table is partial and in-frame only. The table has some 40,000 clones, approximately 86% seen once. For these receptors, no antigen is known. Sequencing was done on a sample of naive CD4+ T cells from PBMCs, cultured in vitro. Subset reported: naive CD4+ T cells isolated by negative enrichment. The source of these receptors is an adult with COVID-19.

The chain is built from TRBV28 and TRBJ2-3; D perhaps matches TRBD2 (6 bases). The germline gives CDR1 MDHEN, CDR2 SYDVKM. The length of the CDR3 is 14 residues. The CDR3 protein is CASAETRDGDTQYF. The CDR3, as DNA: TGTGCTTCAGCGGAGACTAGGGACGGGGATACGCAGTATTTT.

This chain links TRBV7-6 with TRBJ2-6, with D tentatively TRBD1 (6 bases). Germline CDR1 reads SGHVS; CDR2 reads FNYEAQ. Trimming removed 1 base at V and 0 bases at J, with 16 bases between. The CDR3 loop spans 19 amino acids. The CDR3 spells CASSLVVGQSFSGANVLTF. CDR3 coding DNA: TGTGCCAGCAGCTTAGTCGTGGGACAATCTTTCTCTGGGGCCAACGTCCTGACTTTC.

The rearrangement links TRBV2 to TRBJ2-7; 8 nucleotides line up with TRBD2. The germline gives CDR1 SNHLY, CDR2 FYNNEI. This CDR3 is built from 14 residues. With 7 bases clipped from V and 2 bases from J, the junction kept 7 bases outside the gene matches. In DNA form, the CDR3 reads TGTGCCAGCATGGAGCGGGAGATGACCTACGAGCAGTACTTC. This translates into CASMEREMTYEQYF.

The chain uses TRBV7-2 and TRBJ1-2; possible D gene TRBD1, 5 bases. V lost 5 bases and J lost 4, with 14 bases in between. CDR1 SGHTA and CDR2 FQGNSA come from the germline V gene. CDR3 length: 14 amino acids. CDR3 loop: CASSEGQPVYGYTF. The CDR3 DNA sequence: TGTGCCAGCAGCGAAGGACAACCGGTCTATGGCTACACCTTC.

The chain uses TRBV4-2 and TRBJ2-7; TRBD2 is a possible D gene (6 bases). The CDR3 runs 16 residues. Trimming took 0 bases from V and 0 from J, leaving 12 bases between them. From germline, CDR1 is LGHNA and CDR2 YNFKEQ. The CDR3 DNA is TGTGCCAGCAGCCAAGACCTTAGCGGCAACTCCTACGAGCAGTACTTC. This translates into CASSQDLSGNSYEQYF.

The CDR3 reads CSLGGEREQYF. CDR3 nucleotide sequence: TGCAGCCTAGGGGGAGAAAGAGAGCAGTACTTC. The chain recombines TRBV20-1 with TRBJ2-7, with D perhaps matching TRBD1 (6 bases). Germline loops: CDR1 DFQATT, CDR2 SNEGSKA (reference sequence). CDR3 length equals 11 residues.

This chain joins TRBV28 and TRBJ2-2; the D is unclear. Germline values: CDR1 MDHEN, CDR2 SYDVKM. This CDR3 comprises 15 residues. The V gene lost 5 bases and the J gene lost 5 bases, with 15 bases spanning the gap. The CDR3 sequence: CASSGRQGSTGELFF. CDR3 DNA: TGTGCCAGCAGTGGCCGACAAGGGTCTACCGGGGAGCTGTTTTTT.

The chain uses TRBV29-1 and TRBJ2-1, with D unresolved. The CDR3 spans 10 residues. V was trimmed by 5 bases and J by 5 bases, leaving 4 bases between them. Germline V lookup: CDR1 SQVTM, CDR2 ANQGSEA. CDR3 residues: CSVFNNEQFF. The CDR3 DNA reads as TGCAGCGTTTTCAACAATGAGCAGTTCTTC.

The chain carries TRBV15 and TRBJ2-7; tentatively, D is TRBD2 (5 bases). V was trimmed by 0 bases and J by 3 bases, leaving 9 bases between them. The CDR3 runs to 14 residues. Germline CDR1 and CDR2: LNHNV and YYDKDF (reference sequence). CDR3 residues: CATSRDPGNYEQYF. The CDR3 DNA follows: TGTGCCACCAGCAGAGATCCCGGGAACTACGAGCAGTACTTC.

CDR3 in DNA: TGTGCCAGCAGCCACCGGGGGACTACTCACACAGATACGCAGTATTTT. This codes for CASSHRGTTHTDTQYF. This chain joins TRBV3-1 (or the pseudogene TRBV3-2) and TRBJ2-3; 7 positions agree with TRBD2. Germline CDR1 reads LGHDT; CDR2 reads YNNKEL (reference sequence). This CDR3 comprises 16 residues. J gave up 2 bases and V 3 bases, and 8 bases lay outside the gene matches.

V usage is TRBV7-9 and J usage is TRBJ1-4; D may be TRBD1 (6 bases). Germline CDR1 is SEHNR and CDR2 is FQNEAQ (reference sequence). This CDR3 has 13 amino acids. V was cut by 8 bases and J by 13 bases, with 20 bases left in between. The CDR3 coding sequence is TGTGCCAGCCAGGGAGCTCAACAGGGTGGACTGTTTTTT. As protein: CASQGAQQGGLFF.

The chain uses TRBV5-1 and TRBJ2-6, with unresolved D. The CDR3 spans 17 residues. V dropped 1 base and J dropped 3 bases, with 14 bases sitting between them. CDR1 SGHRS and CDR2 YFSETQ come from the germline V gene. The CDR3 bases are TGCGCCAGCAGCTTGTATTCTCCGCGAGGTGGGGCCAACGTCCTGACTTTC. This codes for CASSLYSPRGGANVLTF.

CDR3 nucleotide sequence: TGTGCCAGCAGCCAAGATCGGGGCCCTAGCACAGATACGCAGTATTTT. This sequence encodes CASSQDRGPSTDTQYF. J is TRBJ2-3 and V is TRBV4-2; D is tentatively TRBD1 or TRBD2 (5 bases each). Germline V gene sequence: CDR1 LGHNA, CDR2 YNFKEQ. The CDR3 extends over 16 amino acids. V was cut by 0 bases and J by 0 bases, with 10 bases left in between.

V is TRBV5-1 and J is TRBJ2-6; D uncertain. CDR1 is SGHRS and CDR2 is YFSETQ in the germline V gene. This CDR3 contains 15 residues. Trimming took off 4 bases at V and 0 bases at J, with 8 bases between the two ends. The DNA for the CDR3 is TGCGCCAGCAGCCATTCAGCCTCTGGGGCCAACGTCCTGACTTTC. Protein: CASSHSASGANVLTF.

The chain links TRBV7-3 to TRBJ2-1; D not certain. The germline gives CDR1 SGHTA, CDR2 FQGTGA. This CDR3 is 14 amino acids long. Trimming removed 4 bases from V and 5 bases from J, with 12 bases in between. CDR3 bases: TGTGCCAGCAGCTGGGGTGAGATAAACAATGAGCAGTTCTTC. Amino acid sequence: CASSWGEINNEQFF.

The chain links TRBV3-1 (or the pseudogene TRBV3-2) to TRBJ2-6; TRBD1 might be the D (6 bases). Per the germline V gene, CDR1 is LGHDT and CDR2 is YNNKEL (reference sequence). Deletions cut 3 bases from V and 0 bases from J, with 12 bases between. CDR3 length: 17 residues. For the CDR3, the DNA is TGTGCCAGCAGCCACCCCGGGACACGCTCTGGGGCCAACGTCCTGACTTTC. It translates to CASSHPGTRSGANVLTF.

This chain links TRBV2 with TRBJ2-2; D not certain. Germline-derived CDR1 and CDR2 are SNHLY and FYNNEI. The CDR3 extends over 15 amino acids. V lost 6 bases and J 5 bases, leaving 16 bases between the germline ends. In DNA, the CDR3 is TGTGCCAGCAGGGGGTTAGTCGGTCGTACCGGGGAGCTGTTTTTT. This sequence encodes CASRGLVGRTGELFF.

The CDR3 spells CASSSRENSAYNEQFF. DNA for the CDR3: TGTGCCAGCAGCTCCCGGGAGAATAGCGCGTACAATGAGCAGTTCTTC. V is TRBV7-9 and J is TRBJ2-1; a possible D gene is TRBD2 (6 bases). V lost 4 bases and J lost 4, with 17 bases in between. This CDR3 spans 16 amino acids. The V gene's germline CDR1 is SEHNR and CDR2 FQNEAQ (reference sequence).

This rearrangement joins TRBV5-4 to TRBJ2-1; D unresolved. V lost 2 bases to trimming and J lost 8 bases, with 8 bases between them. Per the germline V gene, CDR1 is SGHNT and CDR2 is YYREEE (reference sequence). CDR3 length: 12 residues. The CDR3, as DNA: TGTGCCAGCAGCTTCCCCCGGTATGAGCAGTTCTTC. Translation: CASSFPRYEQFF.

Comments on this clone: The conserved phenylalanine or tryptophan is not found at the CDR3 terminus, so this likely reflects a read error. The DNA is left out, because the CDR3 cannot be placed on it with certainty; the CDR3 is given as TCRdb lists it. V and J are TRBV7-9 and TRBJ1-1. From its first to its last residue, the CDR3 has 9 amino acids. Germline V gene lookup returns CDR1 SEHNR and CDR2 FQNEAQ (reference sequence). CDR3: CASSSRTFP.

J is TRBJ2-3 and V is TRBV3-1 (or the pseudogene TRBV3-2), with 10 bases matching TRBD2. The CDR3 is 18 residues long. The V segment lost 1 base and the J segment 2 bases; nucleotides outside the gene matches: 9. Germline lookup yields CDR1 LGHDT and CDR2 YNNKEL (reference sequence). In DNA form, the CDR3 reads TGTGCCAGCAGCCAAGTAGTCCCTAGCGGGAGTTCCACAGATACGCAGTATTTT. Its protein product is CASSQVVPSGSSTDTQYF.

The CDR3 loop reads CASSLGRESYGYTF. CDR3 nucleotide sequence: TGTGCCAGCAGCTTAGGGAGGGAGTCCTATGGCTACACCTTC. The chain recombines TRBV7-2 with TRBJ1-2; no clear D gene. The length of the CDR3 is 14 residues. The V end was cut by 1 base, the J end by 4 bases, with 10 bases between. Germline loops: CDR1 SGHTA, CDR2 FQGNSA. The variable domain in full, completed from reference TRBV7-2 and TRBJ1-2, reads GAGVSQSPSNKVTEKGKDVELRCDPISGHTALYWYRQSLGQGLEFLIYFQGNSAPDKSGLPSDRFSAERTGGSVSTLTIQRTQQEDSAVYLCASSLGRESYGYTFGSGTRLTVV.

The rearrangement joins TRBV10-3 to TRBJ2-7, with 9 positions matching TRBD1. Trimming took 6 bases from V and 3 from J; bases not matched to a gene: 6. Germline loops: CDR1 ENHRY, CDR2 SYGVKD. This CDR3 comprises 14 residues. CDR3 amino acids: CAISGGDRVYEQYF. In DNA form, the CDR3 reads TGTGCCATCAGCGGAGGGGACAGGGTCTACGAGCAGTACTTC.

The chain couples TRBV7-9 to TRBJ2-2; D might be TRBD1 or TRBD2, each matching 5 bases. Germline CDR1 reads SEHNR; CDR2 reads FQNEAQ (reference sequence). The ends were cut back, 2 bases at V and 9 bases at J, with 13 bases in the middle. The CDR3 is made up of 14 amino acids. The CDR3 nucleotides are TGTGCCAGCAGCTTACCCGGGGCGACCCGGGAGCTGTTTTTT. This codes for CASSLPGATRELFF.

The J gene is TRBJ2-1, the V gene TRBV2, with 10 bases matching TRBD1. The germline gives CDR1 SNHLY, CDR2 FYNNEI. This CDR3 spans 14 amino acids. The ends lost 8 bases at V and 5 bases at J; junction bases unmatched: 6. The CDR3 is CASRGTGVDNEQFF. In nucleotides, the CDR3 is TGTGCCAGCCGTGGGACAGGGGTGGACAATGAGCAGTTCTTC.

This rearrangement joins TRBV11-2 to TRBJ2-6, with TRBD1 matching over 7 bases. The CDR3 spans 15 residues. CDR1 SGHAT and CDR2 FQNNGV come from the germline V gene. V dropped 5 bases and J dropped 9; count of bases not matched to a gene: 10. CDR3 amino acids: CASSLGTDTRNVLTF. For the CDR3, the DNA is TGTGCCAGCAGCCTGGGGACAGACACCCGCAACGTCCTGACTTTC.

Only one count was recorded for this clone. The V and J genes are TRBV7-3 and TRBJ2-1, with 8 bases identical to TRBD1. Germline CDR1 SGHTA, CDR2 FQGTGA. V was clipped by 5 bases and J by 7 bases; unmatched bases: 10. The CDR3 consists of 15 residues. The CDR3 spells CASSPGTGKGNEQFF. The DNA for the CDR3 is TGTGCCAGCAGCCCCGGGACAGGTAAAGGGAATGAGCAGTTCTTC.

The sample holds one count of this clone. J is TRBJ2-7 and V is TRBV19; TRBD2 agrees at 8 bases. This CDR3 region has 15 residues. Unmatched junction bases numbered 8, after V lost 4 bases and J lost 3 bases. In germline, CDR1 is LNHDA, CDR2 SQIVND (reference sequence). The CDR3 reads CASSNLAGPYYEQYF. The DNA of the CDR3 is TGTGCCAGTAGTAACCTAGCGGGCCCGTACTACGAGCAGTACTTC. Full variable domain (outside the CDR3, taken from reference TRBV19 and TRBJ2-7): DGGITQSPKYLFRKEGQNVTLSCEQNLNHDAMYWYRQDPGQGLRLIYYSQIVNDFQKGDIAEGYSVSREKKESFPLTVTSAQKNPTAFYLCASSNLAGPYYEQYFGPGTRLTVT.

The rearrangement joins TRBV6-5 to TRBJ1-1; no clear D gene. The V end was cut by 10 bases, the J end by 0 bases, with 12 bases between. Germline CDR1 is MNHEY and CDR2 is SVGAGI. The CDR3 runs 13 residues. Here the CDR3 DNA reads TGTGCCACCCTGCAAAGGCTGAACACTGAAGCTTTCTTT. Residues: CATLQRLNTEAFF.

This chain joins TRBV2 and TRBJ1-2; the match to TRBD1 covers 8 bases. The CDR3 has 13 residues. CDR1 and CDR2 (germline): SNHLY, FYNNEI. Trimming took 10 bases from V and 4 from J; bases not matched to a gene: 8. The CDR3 is CAIRGQGPYGYTF. The CDR3 DNA reads as TGTGCCATCCGAGGACAGGGTCCCTATGGCTACACCTTC.

The rearrangement links TRBV24-1 to TRBJ2-1; 10 bases are shared with TRBD1. Germline CDR1 is KGHDR and CDR2 is SFDVKD. J was trimmed by 8 bases and V by 11 bases; bases with no gene match: 11. The CDR3 runs to 14 residues. CDR3 in DNA: TGTGCCAGCGGTTGGGGACAGGGGTTCGATGAGCAGTTCTTC. Its translation: CASGWGQGFDEQFF.